These 17 T cell receptor beta chains originate from one sample sequenced in a study of CD8 T cells in Susac syndrome. About 0.45 to 1 ug RNA was reverse transcribed with random hexamers. TCRdb recomputed calls from the immunoSEQ multiplex PCR reads with MiXCR, one row per CDR3 protein. This sample has 100,000 to 150,000 distinct CDR3 sequences, with roughly 80% found just once. The specimen sequenced was CD8+ T cells from PBMCs. The receptors here all came from a human donor with multiple sclerosis.

The V gene is TRBV27, the J gene TRBJ2-1; possible D gene TRBD2, 7 bases. The V and J ends lost 3 bases and 2 bases respectively, with 14 bases between them. The CDR3 consists of 16 residues. The germline CDR1 and CDR2 sequences are MNHEY and SMNVEV (reference sequence). CDR3 sequence (DNA): TGTGCCAGCAGTTTCGGGGGGCTCCAAACCTACAATGAGCAGTTCTTC. Protein: CASSFGGLQTYNEQFF.

The V and J genes are TRBV7-2 and TRBJ2-5; a possible D gene is TRBD2 (5 bases). The CDR3 is made up of 14 amino acids. V was shortened by 1 base and J by 2 bases, with 8 bases between the two germline ends. Germline-derived CDR1 and CDR2 are SGHTA and FQGNSA. The CDR3 bases are TGTGCCAGCAGCTTAGGACGGGGTCAAGAGACCCAGTACTTC. This encodes CASSLGRGQETQYF.

V and J are TRBV9 and TRBJ2-5; tentative D call: TRBD1 (6 bases). Trimming pared 3 bases from V and 4 bases from J, leaving 19 bases between. CDR1 and CDR2 (germline): SGDLS, YYNGEE. The CDR3 runs 16 residues. The CDR3: CASSGEDDTGRETQYF. In nucleotides, the CDR3 is TGTGCCAGCAGCGGAGAGGATGACACAGGGAGAGAGACCCAGTACTTC.

The chain combines TRBV30 with TRBJ1-1; tentatively, D is TRBD1 (5 bases). The CDR3 is made up of 14 amino acids. The germline CDR1 and CDR2 sequences are GTSNPN and SVGIG (reference sequence). V lost 3 bases and J lost 4, with 15 bases in between. The CDR3 spells CAWRQGPKATEAFF. Written as DNA, the CDR3 is TGTGCCTGGAGGCAGGGTCCGAAAGCCACTGAAGCTTTCTTT.

V is TRBV5-6 and J is TRBJ1-1; TRBD1 is a possible D gene (5 bases). V was trimmed by 2 bases and J by 1 base, leaving 9 bases between them. Per germline, CDR1 SGHDT and CDR2 YYEEEE. The CDR3 length is 14 residues. The CDR3 coding sequence is TGTGCCAGCAGCTTTGAAAGGGGGAACACTGAAGCTTTCTTT. This encodes CASSFERGNTEAFF. The full variable domain, completed using reference TRBV5-6 and TRBJ1-1, is DAGVTQSPTHLIKTRGQQVTLRCSPKSGHDTVSWYQQALGQGPQFIFQYYEEEERQRGNFPDRFSGHQFPNYSSELNVNALLLGDSALYLCASSFERGNTEAFFGQGTRLTVV.

This chain connects TRBV7-9 to TRBJ2-3; 7 bases fit TRBD2. The germline V gene has CDR1 SEHNR and CDR2 FQNEAQ (reference sequence). CDR3 length equals 12 residues. With V trimmed by 1 base and J by 11 bases, 3 bases remained unmatched. CDR3 in DNA: TGTGCCAGCAGCTTAGGGACTAGTTGGCAGTATTTT. Its protein product is CASSLGTSWQYF.

A single count supports this clonotype. This chain uses TRBV27 with TRBJ2-2, with D possibly matching TRBD2 (5 bases). The germline V gene encodes CDR1 MNHEY and CDR2 SMNVEV (reference sequence). Deletions cut 4 bases from V and 6 bases from J, with 9 bases between. The CDR3 is made up of 13 amino acids. CDR3 sequence (DNA): TGTGCCAGCAGTTATGAGGGTTCCGGGGAGCTGTTTTTT. It codes for CASSYEGSGELFF.

The V and J genes are TRBV5-1 and TRBJ1-5; TRBD1 matches 9 bases. The CDR3 loop spans 17 amino acids. After removal of 3 bases from V and 2 bases from J, the junction contained 9 bases not matched to a gene. Germline CDR1 SGHRS, CDR2 YFSETQ. CDR3 in DNA: TGCGCCAGCAGCTGGAACAGGGGGCGCTTGGGCAATCAGCCCCAGCATTTT. Translating gives CASSWNRGRLGNQPQHF. Looking up the rest from reference TRBV5-1 and TRBJ1-5 gives the full variable domain: KAGVTQTPRYLIKTRGQQVTLSCSPISGHRSVSWYQQTPGQGLQFLFEYFSETQRNKGNFPGRFSGRQFSNSRSEMNVSTLELGDSALYLCASSWNRGRLGNQPQHFGDGTRLSIL.

The V call is TRBV4-1, the J call TRBJ1-2; no clear D. This CDR3 spans 19 amino acids. CDR1 and CDR2 from the germline V gene are MGHRA and YSYEKL. The ends were cut back, 0 bases at V and 5 bases at J, with 25 bases in the middle. CDR3 protein: CASSQDDTPNIPETYGYTF. The CDR3 DNA reads TGCGCCAGCAGCCAAGACGACACACCAAACATCCCGGAGACATATGGCTACACCTTC.

This chain joins TRBV14 and TRBJ2-3; TRBD2 matches at 8 bases. This CDR3 comprises 14 residues. Germline lookup yields CDR1 SGHDN and CDR2 FVKESK. After removal of 4 bases from V and 6 bases from J, the junction contained 6 bases not matched to a gene. CDR3 sequence reads: CASSPAGLGDTQYF. The CDR3 region has the DNA TGTGCCAGCAGCCCCGCGGGACTAGGGGATACGCAGTATTTT.

The chain carries TRBV28 and TRBJ2-5; D not resolved. Per germline, CDR1 MDHEN and CDR2 SYDVKM. Between the trimmed V and J ends, which lost 3 bases and 3 bases, there was a span of 11 bases. This CDR3 is 14 amino acids long. CDR3 residues: CASSFSVREETQYF. The CDR3 region has the DNA TGTGCCAGCAGTTTTTCTGTCCGTGAAGAGACCCAGTACTTC.

The chain is built from TRBV7-9 and TRBJ1-1; no firm D call. CDR1 is SEHNR and CDR2 is FQNEAQ in the germline V gene (reference sequence). The V and J ends lost 4 bases and 1 base respectively, with 13 bases between them. The CDR3 is made up of 15 amino acids. DNA of the CDR3: TGTGCCAGCAGCTCTCAAGAGGGCCCGAACACTGAAGCTTTCTTT. Translated: CASSSQEGPNTEAFF.

This chain joins TRBV4-1 and TRBJ2-2; TRBD1 matches at 8 bases. Losses at the gene ends were 2 bases for V and 6 bases for J; bases not matched to a gene: 2. The CDR3 consists of 14 residues. Germline-derived CDR1 and CDR2 are MGHRA and YSYEKL. CDR3 nucleotide sequence: TGCGCCAGCAGCCAACTACAGGGGGCCGGGGAGCTGTTTTTT. Its protein product is CASSQLQGAGELFF.

The gene calls are TRBV19 and TRBJ1-3; D is unclear. There are 13 residues in the CDR3. The V end lost 8 bases, the J end lost 1 base, and 9 bases lay between the germline ends. Germline V gives CDR1 LNHDA, CDR2 SQIVND (reference sequence). DNA of the CDR3: TGTGCCAGTGAAGAGCGGTCTGGAAACACCATATATTTT. Protein product: CASEERSGNTIYF.

The chain couples TRBV4-3 to TRBJ2-2, with 7 bases that match TRBD2. Germline V lookup: CDR1 LGHNA, CDR2 YSLEER. This CDR3 is built from 17 residues. Trimming took 2 bases from V and 4 from J; bases not matched to a gene: 10. CDR3 DNA sequence: TGCGCCAGCAGCCAAACGTTGTGGGAGGGCCCCACCGGGGAGCTGTTTTTT. It yields the protein CASSQTLWEGPTGELFF.

The CDR3 loop is CASRDARTVQYF. CDR3 DNA: TGTGCCAGCAGAGACGCCCGGACAGTGCAGTATTTT. The V gene is TRBV2, the J gene TRBJ2-3, with a possible D match to TRBD1 (6 bases). Germline V CDR1 and CDR2: SNHLY, FYNNEI. Deletions cut 6 bases from V and 11 bases from J, with 15 bases between. The CDR3 covers 12 residues.

The V call is TRBV4-3, the J call TRBJ2-1; no clear D. The ends were cut back, 1 base at V and 2 bases at J, with 21 bases in the middle. The CDR3 contains 19 residues. Germline lookup yields CDR1 LGHNA and CDR2 YSLEER. The CDR3: CASSQVHVSIYLTYNEQFF. The CDR3 nucleotides read TGCGCCAGCAGCCAAGTTCATGTCAGTATCTATCTAACCTACAATGAGCAGTTCTTC.